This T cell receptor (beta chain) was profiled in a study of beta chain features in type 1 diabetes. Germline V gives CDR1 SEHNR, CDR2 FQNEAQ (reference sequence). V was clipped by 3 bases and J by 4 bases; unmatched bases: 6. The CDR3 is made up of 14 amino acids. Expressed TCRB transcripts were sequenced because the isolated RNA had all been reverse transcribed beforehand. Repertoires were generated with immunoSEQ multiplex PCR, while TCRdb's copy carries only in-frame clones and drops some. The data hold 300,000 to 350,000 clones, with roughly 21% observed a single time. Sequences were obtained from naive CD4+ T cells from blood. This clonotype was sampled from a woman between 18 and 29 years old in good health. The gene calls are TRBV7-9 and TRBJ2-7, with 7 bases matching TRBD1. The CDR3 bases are TGTGCCAGCAGCTTCCCACAGGGGTGGTACGAGCAGTACTTC. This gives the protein CASSFPQGWYEQYF. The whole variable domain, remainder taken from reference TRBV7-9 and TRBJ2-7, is DTGVSQNPRHKITKRGQNVTFRCDPISEHNRLYWYRQTLGQGPEFLTYFQNEAQLEKSRLLSDRFSAERPKGSFSTLEIQRTEQGDSAMYLCASSFPQGWYEQYFGPGTRLTVT.